The present entry profiles one T cell receptor (beta chain) with its context. In germline, CDR1 is KGHSH, CDR2 LQKENI. V dropped 4 bases and J dropped 5 bases, with 8 bases sitting between them. The CDR3 contains 13 residues. The record originates from a study of blood T cell repertoires in COVID-19. Study-level information: COVID-19 samples, acute and convalescent, were from the United States, Italy and Spain. The analysed material was cDNA or gDNA that came from T cells, B-cell-depleted T cells, or PBMCs.

As originally analysed: Estimated nucleated cell counts came from reference gene primer amplification. Generated by immunoSEQ multiplex PCR, the TCRdb table keeps only in-frame clones and is missing some. That table supplies the V and J calls and clone size; D and trimming were determined from the DNA. The table shows under 60,000 clones, with roughly 87% occurring only once. The specimen sequenced was peripheral blood. The rearrangement links TRBV18 to TRBJ1-4, with TRBD1 as a possible D gene (5 bases). This clonotype originated in a human donor with acute or convalescent COVID-19. The donor label of this sample is uncertain. The CDR3 sequence is CASSRQRNEKLFF. The CDR3 DNA follows: TGTGCCAGCTCACGACAGAGAAATGAAAAACTGTTTTTT.